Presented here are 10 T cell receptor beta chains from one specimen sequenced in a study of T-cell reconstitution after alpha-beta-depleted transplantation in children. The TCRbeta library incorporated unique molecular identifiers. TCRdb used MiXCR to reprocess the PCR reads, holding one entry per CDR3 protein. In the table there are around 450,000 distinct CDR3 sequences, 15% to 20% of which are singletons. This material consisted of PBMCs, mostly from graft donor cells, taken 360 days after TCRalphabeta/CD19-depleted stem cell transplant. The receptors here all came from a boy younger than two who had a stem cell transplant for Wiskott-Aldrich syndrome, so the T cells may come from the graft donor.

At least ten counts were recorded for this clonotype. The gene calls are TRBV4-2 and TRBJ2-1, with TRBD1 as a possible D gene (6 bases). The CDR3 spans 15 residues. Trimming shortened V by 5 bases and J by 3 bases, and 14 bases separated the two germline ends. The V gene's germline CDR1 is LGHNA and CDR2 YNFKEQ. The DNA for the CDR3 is TGTGCCAGCAGCTACCGGGACAAGCGCTACAATGAGCAGTTCTTC. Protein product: CASSYRDKRYNEQFF.

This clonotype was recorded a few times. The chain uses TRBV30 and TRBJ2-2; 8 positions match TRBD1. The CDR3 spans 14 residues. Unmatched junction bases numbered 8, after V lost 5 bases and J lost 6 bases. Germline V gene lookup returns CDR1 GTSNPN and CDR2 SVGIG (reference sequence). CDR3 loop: CAWGRRGLAGELFF. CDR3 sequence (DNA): TGTGCCTGGGGACGCAGGGGGCTGGCCGGGGAGCTGTTTTTT.

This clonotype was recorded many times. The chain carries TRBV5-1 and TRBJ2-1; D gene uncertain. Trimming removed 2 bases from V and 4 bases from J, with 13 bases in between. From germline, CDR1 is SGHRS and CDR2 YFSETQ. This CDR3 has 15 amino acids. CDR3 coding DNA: TGCGCCAGCAGCTTCGGAAGGGCGCTTTACAATGAGCAGTTCTTC. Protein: CASSFGRALYNEQFF.

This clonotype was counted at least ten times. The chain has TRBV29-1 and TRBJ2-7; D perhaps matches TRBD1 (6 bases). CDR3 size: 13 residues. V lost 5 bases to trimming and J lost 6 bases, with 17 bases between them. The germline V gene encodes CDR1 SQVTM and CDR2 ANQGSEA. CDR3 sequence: CSVTGSVHGEQYF. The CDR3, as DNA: TGCAGCGTTACAGGGTCAGTTCATGGCGAGCAGTACTTC.

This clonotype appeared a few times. CDR3 sequence (DNA): TGTGCCAGCGGGGAGGGGGGGGAGGTCGGGGAGCTGTTTTTT. Protein: CASGEGGEVGELFF. The chain joins TRBV6-1 to TRBJ2-2; D is possibly TRBD2 (7 bases). This CDR3 is 14 amino acids long. Germline V lookup: CDR1 MNHNS, CDR2 SASEGT. Trimming took 8 bases from V and 7 from J, leaving 17 bases between them.

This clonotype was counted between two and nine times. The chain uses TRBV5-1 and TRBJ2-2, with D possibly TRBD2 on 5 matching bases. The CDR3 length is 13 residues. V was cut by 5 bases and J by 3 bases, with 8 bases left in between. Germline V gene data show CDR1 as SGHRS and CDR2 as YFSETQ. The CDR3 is CASREADTGELFF. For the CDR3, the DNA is TGCGCCAGCAGGGAGGCCGACACCGGGGAGCTGTTTTTT.

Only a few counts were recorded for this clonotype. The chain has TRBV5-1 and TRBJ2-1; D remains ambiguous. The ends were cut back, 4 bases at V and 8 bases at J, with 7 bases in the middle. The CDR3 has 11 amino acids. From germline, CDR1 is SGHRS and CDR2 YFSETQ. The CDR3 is CASSRVDEQFF. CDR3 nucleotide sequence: TGCGCCAGCAGCAGAGTGGATGAGCAGTTCTTC.

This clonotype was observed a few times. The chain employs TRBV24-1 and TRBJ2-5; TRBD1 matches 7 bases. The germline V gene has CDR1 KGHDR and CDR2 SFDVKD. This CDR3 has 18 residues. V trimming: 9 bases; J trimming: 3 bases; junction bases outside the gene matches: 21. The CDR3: CATRQASTGWAREETQYF. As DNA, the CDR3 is TGTGCCACCCGCCAAGCCTCGACAGGGTGGGCAAGGGAAGAGACCCAGTACTTC.

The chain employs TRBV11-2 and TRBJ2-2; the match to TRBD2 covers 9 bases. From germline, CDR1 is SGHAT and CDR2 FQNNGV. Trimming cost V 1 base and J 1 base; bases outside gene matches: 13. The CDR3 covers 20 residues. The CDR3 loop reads CASSLVLGLAGGKNTGELFF. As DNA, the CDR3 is TGTGCCAGCAGCTTAGTCCTGGGACTAGCTGGGGGAAAGAACACCGGGGAGCTGTTTTTT.

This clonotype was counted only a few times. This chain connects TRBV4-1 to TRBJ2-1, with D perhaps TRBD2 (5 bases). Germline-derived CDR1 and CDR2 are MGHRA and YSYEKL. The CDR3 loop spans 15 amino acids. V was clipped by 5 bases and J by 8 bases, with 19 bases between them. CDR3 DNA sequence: TGCGCCAGCAGCGAGGCGTGCGGGTCTCCTTATGAGCAGTTCTTC. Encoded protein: CASSEACGSPYEQFF.